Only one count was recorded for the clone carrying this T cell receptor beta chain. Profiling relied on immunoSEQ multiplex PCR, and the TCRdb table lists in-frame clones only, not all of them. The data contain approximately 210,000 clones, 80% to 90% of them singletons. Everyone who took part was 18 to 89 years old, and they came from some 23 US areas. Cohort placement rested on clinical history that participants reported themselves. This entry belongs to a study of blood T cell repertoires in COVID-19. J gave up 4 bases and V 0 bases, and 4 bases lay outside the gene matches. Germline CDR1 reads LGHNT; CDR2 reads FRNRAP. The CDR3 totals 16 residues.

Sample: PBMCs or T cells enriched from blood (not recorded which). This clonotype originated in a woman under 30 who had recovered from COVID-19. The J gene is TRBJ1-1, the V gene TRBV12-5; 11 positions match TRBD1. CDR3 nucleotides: TGTGCTAGTGGTTTGGTACGGACAGGGGGCCGCACTGAAGCTTTCTTT. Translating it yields CASGLVRTGGRTEAFF.